This TCR beta chain was identified in a study of blood T cell repertoires in COVID-19. CDR3 size: 8 residues. Germline values: CDR1 DFQATT, CDR2 SNEGSKA (reference sequence). The V and J ends lost 5 bases and 15 bases respectively, with 8 bases between them. Profiled with immunoSEQ multiplex PCR; TCRdb holds only in-frame clones, not every one. In the table there are some 250,000 clones, roughly 88% of which are singletons. The rearrangement uses TRBV20-1 and TRBJ2-1; TRBD1 might be the D (5 bases). The sequencing sample was made of peripheral blood. This TCR derives from a man in his thirties or forties who had recovered from COVID-19. CDR3: CSAQGRFF. The CDR3 region has the DNA TGCAGTGCTCAGGGCCGGTTCTTC.